This TCR beta chain came from a study of Graves' ophthalmopathy and Graves' hyperthyroidism. General study points: Prediction of ophthalmopathy progression reached roughly 70% sensitivity and about 72% specificity.

Amplification from RNA transcripts yielded the TCR beta CDR3 regions. Second-round multiplex PCR followed a first-round RT-PCR using HTBI primers. Using its own MiXCR run on the multiplex PCR reads, TCRdb lists one record per CDR3 protein. The sample holds over 450,000 distinct CDR3 sequences, about an eighth seen once. J lost 1 base, V lost 2 bases, and 1 base had no gene match. CDR1 and CDR2 from the germline V gene are ENHRY and SYGVKD. CDR3 length: 15 amino acids. This clonotype has ten or more counts. Antigen unknown. In donors with ophthalmopathy, activity was moderate-to-severe, with CAS ≥3, NOSPECS ≥4 and duration under 3 months. Other autoimmune diseases, uncontrolled infections, pregnancy or lactation ruled patients out of participation.

Sample: blood. The origin of this receptor is a woman in her thirties with Graves' ophthalmopathy. V gene TRBV10-3 combines with J gene TRBJ2-2, with TRBD1 matching 7 bases. In DNA form, the CDR3 reads TGTGCCATCAGTGAGGGACAGGTGAACACCGGGGAGCTGTTTTTT. Residues: CAISEGQVNTGELFF.